This record looks at one T cell receptor (beta chain) sequence and its context. It has no known antigen specificity. There are no base qualities to consult, and no much larger clone falls within one base. There are 17 amino acids in the CDR3, from cysteine to phenylalanine inclusive. The only DNA kept is the CDR3, 51 bases in frame from the first base. At the junction V is shortened by 1 base and J by 9 bases; bases outside the gene matches: 13. The germline V gene specifies SGHAT as CDR1 and FQNNGV as CDR2. In light of the paper, this sample's time point label describes: newly diagnosed, previously untreated cHL patient sample. CD4+ T cells were purified from thawed PBMCs by magnetic negative selection with a Miltenyi CD4+ T cell isolation kit. As a comparison group for the relapsed/refractory trial patients, PBMCs were sequenced from patients with newly diagnosed, previously untreated classical Hodgkin lymphoma. Peripheral blood was collected in 8 mL Vacutainer Cell Preparation Tubes, from which PBMCs were isolated by centrifugation and then cryopreserved. Purified CD4+ and CD8+ fractions were prepared only for cases with an additional available PBMC sample. Magnetically labelled cells were removed on LS columns in a quadroMACS separator, and the flow-through was retained as the purified fraction.

The Qiagen DNeasy kit was used to extract genomic DNA both from unsorted PBMCs and from the negatively selected CD4+ and CD8+ fractions. Amplification of TCR beta CDR3 regions was done by immunoSEQ multiplex PCR with primers that anneal to V and J segments. A synthetic immune receptor repertoire was used to minimize amplification bias, and any residual bias was removed computationally once sequencing was done. The paper's data handling went like this. Repertoire diversity was quantified as the Shannon entropy index using custom Python scripts. Unsorted, CD4+ and CD8+ repertoires were analyzed separately, except for combined analyses in which CD4+ and CD8+ sequences were merged in silico. TCRdb took this table from immuneACCESS and kept in-frame rearrangements with V and J called. Such tables lack part of the clones; where checked against another copy, unresolved V genes explain under half of the gap, and the rest is unexplained. V and J calls and clone size follow that table, whereas D and trimming were derived from the DNA. The sample yields about 24,000 clones; about 89% were counted once. More than 0.45% of the sample is taken by the ten largest.

The data belong to a study of PD-1 blockade in classical Hodgkin lymphoma (dated by TCRdb to 2019 to 2021). Looking at the study overall: The study used CyTOF and TCR beta sequencing to define a peripheral blood immune signature of response to PD-1 blockade in classical Hodgkin lymphoma. Points the paper makes about the study in general: The study covered only a single clinical trial cohort, and the causes of the repertoire differences, possibly disease activity or prior therapy, were still not defined. Baseline TCR diversity was reported to be lower in newly diagnosed patients than in healthy donors, and even lower in relapsed/refractory patients.

The sequence links TRBV11-2 to TRBJ2-1, and TRBD2 matches 9 of the central bases. The sequenced sample was CD4+ T cells from blood. The receptor comes from a human donor with classical Hodgkin lymphoma. CDR3 region: CASSLALLRGGASEQFF. The nucleotide sequence reads TGTGCCAGCAGCTTAGCTCTTTTACGCGGGGGGGCCTCTGAGCAGTTCTTC.